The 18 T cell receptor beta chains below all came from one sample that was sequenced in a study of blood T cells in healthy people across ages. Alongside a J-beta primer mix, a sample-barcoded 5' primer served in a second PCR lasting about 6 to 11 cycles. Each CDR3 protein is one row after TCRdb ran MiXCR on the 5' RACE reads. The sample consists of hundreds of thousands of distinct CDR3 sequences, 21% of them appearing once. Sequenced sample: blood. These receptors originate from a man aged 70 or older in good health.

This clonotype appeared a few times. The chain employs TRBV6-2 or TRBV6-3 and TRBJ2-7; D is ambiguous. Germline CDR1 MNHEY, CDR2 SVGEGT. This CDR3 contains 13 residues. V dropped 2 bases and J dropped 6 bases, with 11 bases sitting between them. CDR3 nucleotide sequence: TGTGCCAGCAGTTACCCCATAGTGTTCGAGCAGTACTTC. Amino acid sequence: CASSYPIVFEQYF.

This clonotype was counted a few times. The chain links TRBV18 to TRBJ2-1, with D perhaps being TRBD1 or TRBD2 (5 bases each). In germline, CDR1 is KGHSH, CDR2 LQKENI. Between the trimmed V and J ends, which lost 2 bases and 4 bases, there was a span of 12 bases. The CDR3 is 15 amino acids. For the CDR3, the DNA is TGTGCCAGCTCACCAATGGGGGAAGGTTACAATGAGCAGTTCTTC. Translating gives CASSPMGEGYNEQFF. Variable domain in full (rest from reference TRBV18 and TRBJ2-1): NAGVMQNPRHLVRRRGQEARLRCSPMKGHSHVYWYRQLPEEGLKFMVYLQKENIIDESGMPKERFSAEFPKEGPSILRIQQVVRGDSAAYFCASSPMGEGYNEQFFGPGTRLTVL.

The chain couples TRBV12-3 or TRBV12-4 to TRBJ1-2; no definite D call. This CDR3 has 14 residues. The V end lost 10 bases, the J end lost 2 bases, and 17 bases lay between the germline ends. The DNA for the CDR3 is TGTGCCACAGCTAGGCAGGCCCCAAACTATGGCTACACCTTC. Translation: CATARQAPNYGYTF.

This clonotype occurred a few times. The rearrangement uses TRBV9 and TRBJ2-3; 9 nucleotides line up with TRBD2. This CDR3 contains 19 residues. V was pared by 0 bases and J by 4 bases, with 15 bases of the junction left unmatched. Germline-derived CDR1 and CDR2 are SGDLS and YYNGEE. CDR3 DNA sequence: TGTGCCAGCAGCGTAGCGCAGGGAGTGGCTAGCGGGATCGCAGATACGCAGTATTTT. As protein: CASSVAQGVASGIADTQYF.

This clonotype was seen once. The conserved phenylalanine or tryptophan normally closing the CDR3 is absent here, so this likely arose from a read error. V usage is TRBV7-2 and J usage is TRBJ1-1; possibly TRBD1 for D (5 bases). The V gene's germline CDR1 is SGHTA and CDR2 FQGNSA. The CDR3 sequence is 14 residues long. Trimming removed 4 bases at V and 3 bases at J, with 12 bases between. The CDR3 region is CASSSRVRDTEAFS. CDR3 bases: TGTGCCAGCAGCTCCAGGGTGAGGGACACTGAAGCTTTCTCT.

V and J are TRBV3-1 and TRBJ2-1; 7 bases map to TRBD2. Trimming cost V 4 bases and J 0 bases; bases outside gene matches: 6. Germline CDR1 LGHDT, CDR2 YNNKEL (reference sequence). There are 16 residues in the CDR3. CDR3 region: CASSLTGTISYNEQFF. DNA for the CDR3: TGTGCCAGCAGCCTGACCGGGACTATCTCCTACAATGAGCAGTTCTTC.

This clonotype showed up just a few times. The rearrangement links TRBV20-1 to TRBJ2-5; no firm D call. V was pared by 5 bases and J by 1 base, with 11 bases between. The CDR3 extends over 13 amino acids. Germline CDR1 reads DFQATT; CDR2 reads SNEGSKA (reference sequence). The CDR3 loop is CSAFYIGQETQYF. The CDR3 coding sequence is TGCAGTGCTTTCTACATAGGCCAAGAGACCCAGTACTTC.

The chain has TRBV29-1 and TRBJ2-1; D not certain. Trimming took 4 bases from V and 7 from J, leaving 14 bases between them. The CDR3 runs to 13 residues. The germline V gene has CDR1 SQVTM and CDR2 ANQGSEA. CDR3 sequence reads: CSVGGISPNEQFF. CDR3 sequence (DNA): TGCAGCGTTGGTGGAATCTCACCTAATGAGCAGTTCTTC.

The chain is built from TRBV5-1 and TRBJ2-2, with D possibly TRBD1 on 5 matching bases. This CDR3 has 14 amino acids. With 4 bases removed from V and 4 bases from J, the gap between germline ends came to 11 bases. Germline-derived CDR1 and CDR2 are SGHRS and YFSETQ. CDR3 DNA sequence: TGCGCCAGCAGCCTAGGACACCTCACCGGGGAGCTGTTTTTT. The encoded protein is CASSLGHLTGELFF.

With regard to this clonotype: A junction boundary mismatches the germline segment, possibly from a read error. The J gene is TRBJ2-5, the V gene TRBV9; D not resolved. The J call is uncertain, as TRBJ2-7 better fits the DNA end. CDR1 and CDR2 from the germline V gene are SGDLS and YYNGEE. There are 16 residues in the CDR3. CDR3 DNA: TGTGCCAACAGCGTATCACCCTCCGGAAGCTCCTACGAGCAGTACTTC. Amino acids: CANSVSPSGSSYEQYF.

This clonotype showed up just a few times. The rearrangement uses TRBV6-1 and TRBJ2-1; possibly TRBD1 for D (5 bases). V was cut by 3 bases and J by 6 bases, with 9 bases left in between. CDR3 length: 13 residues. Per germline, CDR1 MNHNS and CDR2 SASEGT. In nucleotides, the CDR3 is TGTGCCAGCAGTGACAGGGTAGGCAATGAGCAGTTCTTC. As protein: CASSDRVGNEQFF.

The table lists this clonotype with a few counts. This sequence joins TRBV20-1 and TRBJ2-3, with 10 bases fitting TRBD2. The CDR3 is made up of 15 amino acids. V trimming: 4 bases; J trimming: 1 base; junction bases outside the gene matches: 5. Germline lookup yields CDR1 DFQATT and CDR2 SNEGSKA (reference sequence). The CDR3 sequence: CSAIRLAGRTDTQYF. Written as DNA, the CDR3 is TGCAGTGCTATCCGACTAGCGGGCCGCACAGATACGCAGTATTTT.

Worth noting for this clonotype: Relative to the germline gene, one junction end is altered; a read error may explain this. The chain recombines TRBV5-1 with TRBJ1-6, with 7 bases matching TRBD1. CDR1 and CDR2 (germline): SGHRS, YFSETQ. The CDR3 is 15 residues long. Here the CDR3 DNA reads TGCGCCGGCAGCTTGTCAGGGGGGGGTAATTCACCCCTCCACTTT. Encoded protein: CAGSLSGGGNSPLHF.

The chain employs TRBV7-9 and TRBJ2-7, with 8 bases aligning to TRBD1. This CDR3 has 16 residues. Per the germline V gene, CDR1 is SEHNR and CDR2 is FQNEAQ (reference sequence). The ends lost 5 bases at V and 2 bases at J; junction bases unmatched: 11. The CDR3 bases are TGTGCCAGCAGCCCACATGGACAGGGAGCTGCCTACGAGCAGTACTTC. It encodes CASSPHGQGAAYEQYF.

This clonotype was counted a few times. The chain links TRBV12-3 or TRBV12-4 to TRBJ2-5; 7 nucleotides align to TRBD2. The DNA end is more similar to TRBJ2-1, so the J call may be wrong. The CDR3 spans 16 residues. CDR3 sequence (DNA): TGTGCCAGCAGTTTAGGACTGGGACTAAAGGAGGATGAGCAGTTCTTC. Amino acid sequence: CASSLGLGLKEDEQFF.

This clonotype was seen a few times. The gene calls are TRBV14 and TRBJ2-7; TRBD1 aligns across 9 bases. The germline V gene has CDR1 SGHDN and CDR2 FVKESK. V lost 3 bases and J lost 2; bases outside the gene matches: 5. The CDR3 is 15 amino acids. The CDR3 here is CASSHPGTGPYEQYF. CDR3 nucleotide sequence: TGTGCCAGCAGCCATCCCGGGACAGGGCCCTACGAGCAGTACTTC.

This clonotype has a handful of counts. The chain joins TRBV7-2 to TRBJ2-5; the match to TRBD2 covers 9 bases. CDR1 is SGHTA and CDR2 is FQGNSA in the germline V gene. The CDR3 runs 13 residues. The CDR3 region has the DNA TGTGCTTCGGCGGGAGGGTCGGGGGAGACCCAGTACTTC. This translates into CASAGGSGETQYF. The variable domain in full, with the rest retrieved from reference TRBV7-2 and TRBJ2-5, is GAGVSQSPSNKVTEKGKDVELRCDPISGHTALYWYRQSLGQGLEFLIYFQGNSAPDKSGLPSDRFSAERTGGSVSTLTIQRTQQEDSAVYLCASAGGSGETQYFGPGTRLLVL.

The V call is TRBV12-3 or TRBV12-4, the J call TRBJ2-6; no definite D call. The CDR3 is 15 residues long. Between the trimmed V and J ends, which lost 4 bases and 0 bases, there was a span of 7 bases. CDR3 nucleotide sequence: TGTGCCAGCAGTTCCCCTTTCTCTGGGGCCAACGTCCTGACTTTC. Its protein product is CASSSPFSGANVLTF.